This T cell receptor (beta chain) was sequenced for a study of early T cells in non-severe SARS-CoV-2 infection. On the study more broadly: Bulk RNA taken from unsorted whole blood was sequenced, leaving chains unpaired. Study findings and constraints: In VDJdb matching, anti-spike CD8 responses were favored while private and CD4 specificities went missing.

Attachment of unique molecular identifiers to individual cDNA molecules was performed. TCRdb passed the 5' RACE reads through MiXCR, listing each CDR3 protein once. This table has about 64,000 distinct CDR3 sequences, 4.9% appearing once. The table lists this clonotype with a few counts. Its antigen is not identified. The CDR3 is made up of 17 amino acids. Deletions cut 0 bases from V and 0 bases from J, with 14 bases between. CDR1 and CDR2 (germline): SQVTM, ANQGSEA. The J gene is TRBJ2-2, the V gene TRBV29-1; maybe TRBD1 (5 bases). The receptor was isolated from an adult who was a healthcare worker with PCR-confirmed SARS-CoV-2 infection or an uninfected control (not recorded which). Material: whole blood. CDR3 sequence (DNA): TGCAGCGTTGAAGAAACAGGCGACCCAACGAACACCGGGGAGCTGTTTTTT. Residues: CSVEETGDPTNTGELFF.